These 7 T cell receptor beta chains came from one sample sequenced in a study of OX40 agonist ivuxolimab in advanced cancers. The method was immunoSEQ multiplex PCR; TCRdb's version includes in-frame clones alone and lacks a portion of them. The sample holds 75,000 to 95,000 clones, roughly 90% seen once. Sequenced material: CD4+ or CD8+ T cells sorted from blood, taken in a trial of the OX40 agonist ivuxolimab. These receptors were obtained from an adult with an advanced solid tumor such as melanoma, head and neck, liver or kidney cancer.

The CDR3 nucleotides are TGTGCCTGGAGTGCGGACAGGGGCCTATTCCAAGAGACCCAGTACTTC. It translates to CAWSADRGLFQETQYF. The J gene is TRBJ2-5, the V gene TRBV30; 9 nucleotides match TRBD1. Germline V gene sequence: CDR1 GTSNPN, CDR2 SVGIG (reference sequence). The CDR3 sequence is 16 residues long. After removal of 1 base from V and 1 base from J, the junction contained 7 bases not matched to a gene.

The chain is built from TRBV5-6 and TRBJ2-7; the D call may be TRBD1 or TRBD2 (5 bases each). CDR3 size: 13 residues. Trimming removed 2 bases at V and 7 bases at J, with 13 bases between. Germline V CDR1 and CDR2: SGHDT, YYEEEE. The CDR3 DNA follows: TGTGCCAGCAGCTTTATCGGGGCTCGAGAGCAGTACTTC. It translates to CASSFIGAREQYF.

On this clone itself: The junction departs from the called germline gene at one end, perhaps through a read error. V usage is TRBV7-7 and J usage is TRBJ2-2; the match to TRBD2 covers 7 bases. Germline V gene lookup returns CDR1 SSHAT and CDR2 FNYEAQ (reference sequence). This CDR3 is built from 16 residues. The CDR3 sequence is CASSLGRGEGTGELFF. In nucleotides, the CDR3 is TGTGCTAGCAGCTTAGGACGCGGGGAGGGCACCGGGGAGCTGTTTTTT.

The chain couples TRBV15 to TRBJ1-1; D uncertain. There are 17 residues in the CDR3. V was pared by 1 base and J by 1 base, with 16 bases between. Germline CDR1 reads LNHNV; CDR2 reads YYDKDF (reference sequence). CDR3 loop: CATSRGTALLENTEAFF. DNA for the CDR3: TGTGCCACCAGCAGAGGGACCGCCCTCCTTGAGAACACTGAAGCTTTCTTT.

V is TRBV19 and J is TRBJ1-5; tentative D call: TRBD1 (5 bases). The germline gives CDR1 LNHDA, CDR2 SQIVND (reference sequence). V was clipped by 3 bases and J by 5 bases, with 14 bases between them. CDR3 length: 15 residues. The DNA for the CDR3 is TGTGCCAGTAGTATCCAATCGGGGGGGGATCAGCCCCAGCATTTT. Translated: CASSIQSGGDQPQHF.

The V gene is TRBV4-1, the J gene TRBJ2-7; the D call may be TRBD1 or TRBD2 (7 bases each). The CDR3 consists of 17 residues. Germline V gene lookup returns CDR1 MGHRA and CDR2 YSYEKL. Between the trimmed V and J ends, which lost 0 bases and 3 bases, there was a span of 18 bases. The CDR3 DNA follows: TGCGCCAGCAGCCAAGATGGCCCAGCAGGGGGGGTCTACGAGCAGTACTTC. Residues: CASSQDGPAGGVYEQYF.

The chain joins TRBV28 to TRBJ2-6; D possibly uses TRBD1 or TRBD2 (5 bases each). The CDR3 covers 16 residues. Germline lookup yields CDR1 MDHEN and CDR2 SYDVKM. Between the trimmed V and J ends, which lost 6 bases and 1 base, there was a span of 13 bases. This chain's CDR3 is CASRGPHRSGANVLTF. The CDR3 nucleotides read TGTGCCAGCAGGGGACCCCACCGGTCTGGGGCCAACGTCCTGACTTTC.